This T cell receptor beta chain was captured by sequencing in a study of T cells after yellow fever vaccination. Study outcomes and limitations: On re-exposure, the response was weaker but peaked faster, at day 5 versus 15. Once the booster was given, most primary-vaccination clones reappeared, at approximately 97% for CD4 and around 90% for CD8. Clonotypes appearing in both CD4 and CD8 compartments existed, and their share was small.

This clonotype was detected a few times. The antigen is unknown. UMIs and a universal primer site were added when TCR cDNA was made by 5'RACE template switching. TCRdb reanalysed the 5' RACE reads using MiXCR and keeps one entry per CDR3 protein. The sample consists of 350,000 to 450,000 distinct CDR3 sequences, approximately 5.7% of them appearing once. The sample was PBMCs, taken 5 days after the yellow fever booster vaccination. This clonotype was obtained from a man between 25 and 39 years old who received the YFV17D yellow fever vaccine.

The CDR3 DNA is TGTGCCAGCAGCTTAGCGGAGGACTACGAGCAGTACTTC. It specifies CASSLAEDYEQYF. The chain links TRBV7-6 to TRBJ2-7; possible D gene TRBD2, 5 bases. The germline V gene has CDR1 SGHVS and CDR2 FNYEAQ. Trimming took off 0 bases at V and 3 bases at J, with 6 bases between the two ends. The CDR3 runs to 13 residues.